This T cell receptor beta chain came from a study of radiation and T cells in renal cell carcinoma. Study in general: Nephrectomy followed 15 Gy stereotactic body radiation by 4 weeks. Study-wide results and caveats: Without pretreatment biopsies, baseline tumor clonotype presence was undetermined.

A word on this clone: Its antigen is not identified.

Generated by immunoSEQ multiplex PCR, the TCRdb table keeps only in-frame clones and is missing some. The data show approximately 150,000 clones, approximately 90% seen once. CDR3 size: 12 residues. Germline assignment: CDR1 SGHDT and CDR2 YYEEEE. V was shortened by 7 bases and J by 1 base, with 8 bases between the two germline ends. Time point in this sample: baseline pretreatment blood. Treatment defined: 15 Gy SBRT to primary tumor, nephrectomy 4 weeks later. The rearrangement uses TRBV5-6 and TRBJ1-1, with D possibly being TRBD1 (5 bases). The clonotype originates from a woman aged 70-85 years with renal cell carcinoma. The sample here was blood, taken from a patient whose treatment included radiotherapy and nephrectomy. In DNA form, the CDR3 reads TGTGCCAGCCGTGGGGGGAACACTGAAGCTTTCTTT. Translation gives CASRGGNTEAFF.